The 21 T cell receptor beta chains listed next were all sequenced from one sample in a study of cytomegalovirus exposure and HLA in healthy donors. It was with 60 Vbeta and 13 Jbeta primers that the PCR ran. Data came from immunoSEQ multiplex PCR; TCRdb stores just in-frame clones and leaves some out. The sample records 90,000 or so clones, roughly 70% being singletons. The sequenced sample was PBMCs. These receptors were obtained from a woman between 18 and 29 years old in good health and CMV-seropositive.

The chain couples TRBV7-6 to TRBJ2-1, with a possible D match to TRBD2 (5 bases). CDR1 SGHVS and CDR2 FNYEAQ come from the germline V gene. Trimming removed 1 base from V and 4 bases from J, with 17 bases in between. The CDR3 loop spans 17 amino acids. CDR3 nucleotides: TGTGCCAGCAGCTTAGAGGTGGGAGTCTATCGATACAATGAGCAGTTCTTC. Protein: CASSLEVGVYRYNEQFF.

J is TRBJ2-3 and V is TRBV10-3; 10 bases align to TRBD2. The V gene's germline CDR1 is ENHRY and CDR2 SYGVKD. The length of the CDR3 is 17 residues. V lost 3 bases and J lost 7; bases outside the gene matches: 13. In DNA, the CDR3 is TGTGCCATCAGTGACCCATCAGGAGCGGGGGGGCTGAATACGCAGTATTTT. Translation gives CAISDPSGAGGLNTQYF.

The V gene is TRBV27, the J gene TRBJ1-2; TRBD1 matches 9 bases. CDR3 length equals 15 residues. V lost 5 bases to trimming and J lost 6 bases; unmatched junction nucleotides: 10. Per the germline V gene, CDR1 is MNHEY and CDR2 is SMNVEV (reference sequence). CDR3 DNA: TGTGCCAGCAGTCCAAGATCGGACAGGGGCGATGGCTACACCTTC. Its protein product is CASSPRSDRGDGYTF.

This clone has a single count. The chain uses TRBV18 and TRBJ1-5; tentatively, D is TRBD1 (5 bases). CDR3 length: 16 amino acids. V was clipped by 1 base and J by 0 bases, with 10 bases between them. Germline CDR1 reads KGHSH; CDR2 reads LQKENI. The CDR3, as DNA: TGTGCCAGCTCACCACAGGGGCCGCATAGCAATCAGCCCCAGCATTTT. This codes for CASSPQGPHSNQPQHF.

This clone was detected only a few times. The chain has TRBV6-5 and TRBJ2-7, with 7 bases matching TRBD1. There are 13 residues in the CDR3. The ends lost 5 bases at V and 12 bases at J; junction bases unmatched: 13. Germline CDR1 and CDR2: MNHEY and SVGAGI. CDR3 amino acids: CASSEAGGWELYF. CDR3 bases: TGTGCCAGCAGTGAAGCAGGGGGTTGGGAACTGTACTTC.

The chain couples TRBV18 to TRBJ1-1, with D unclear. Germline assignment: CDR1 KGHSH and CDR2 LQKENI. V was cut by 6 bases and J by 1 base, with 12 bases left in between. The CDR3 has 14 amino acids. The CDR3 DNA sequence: TGTGCCAGCTCCCGGGAACTTTCGAACACTGAAGCTTTCTTT. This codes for CASSRELSNTEAFF.

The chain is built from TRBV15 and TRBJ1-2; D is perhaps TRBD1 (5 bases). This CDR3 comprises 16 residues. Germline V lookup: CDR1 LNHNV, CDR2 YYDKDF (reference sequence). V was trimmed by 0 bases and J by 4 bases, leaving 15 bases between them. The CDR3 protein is CATSREVGGSPYGYTF. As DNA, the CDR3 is TGTGCCACCAGCAGAGAAGTTGGGGGGAGCCCCTATGGCTACACCTTC.

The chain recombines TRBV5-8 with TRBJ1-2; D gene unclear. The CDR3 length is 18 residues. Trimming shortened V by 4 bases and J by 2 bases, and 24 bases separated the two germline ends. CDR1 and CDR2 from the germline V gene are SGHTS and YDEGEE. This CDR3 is CASSPAGPGGVTNYGYTF. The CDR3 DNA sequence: TGTGCCAGCAGCCCTGCAGGTCCAGGTGGTGTCACGAACTATGGCTACACCTTC.

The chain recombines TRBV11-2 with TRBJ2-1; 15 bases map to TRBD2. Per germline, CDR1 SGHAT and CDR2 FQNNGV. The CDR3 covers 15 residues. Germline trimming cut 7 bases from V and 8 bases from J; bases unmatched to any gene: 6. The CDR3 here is CASTRTSGRDHEQFF. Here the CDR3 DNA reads TGTGCCAGCACCCGGACTAGCGGGAGGGACCATGAGCAGTTCTTC.

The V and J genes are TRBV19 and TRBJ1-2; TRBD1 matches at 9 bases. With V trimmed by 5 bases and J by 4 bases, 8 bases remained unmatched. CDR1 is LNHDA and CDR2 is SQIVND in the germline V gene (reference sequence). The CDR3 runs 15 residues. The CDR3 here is CASSPSRTGVYGYTF. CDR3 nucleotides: TGTGCCAGTAGTCCGTCACGGACAGGGGTCTATGGCTACACCTTC. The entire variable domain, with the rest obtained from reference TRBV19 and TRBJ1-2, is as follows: DGGITQSPKYLFRKEGQNVTLSCEQNLNHDAMYWYRQDPGQGLRLIYYSQIVNDFQKGDIAEGYSVSREKKESFPLTVTSAQKNPTAFYLCASSPSRTGVYGYTFGSGTRLTVV.

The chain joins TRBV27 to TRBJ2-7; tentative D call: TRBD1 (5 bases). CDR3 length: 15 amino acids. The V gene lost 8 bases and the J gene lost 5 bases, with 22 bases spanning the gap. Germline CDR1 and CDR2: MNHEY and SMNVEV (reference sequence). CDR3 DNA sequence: TGTGCCAGCGGGCATCGTGGGGCCCCTCTGGACGAGCAGTACTTC. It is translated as CASGHRGAPLDEQYF.

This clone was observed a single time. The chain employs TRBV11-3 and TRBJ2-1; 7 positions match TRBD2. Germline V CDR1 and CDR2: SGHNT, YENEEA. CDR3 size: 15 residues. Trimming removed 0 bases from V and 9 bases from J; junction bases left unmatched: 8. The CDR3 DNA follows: TGTGCCAGCAGCTTAGATCCTACTAGCGAGGGTGAGCAGTTCTTC. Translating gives CASSLDPTSEGEQFF.

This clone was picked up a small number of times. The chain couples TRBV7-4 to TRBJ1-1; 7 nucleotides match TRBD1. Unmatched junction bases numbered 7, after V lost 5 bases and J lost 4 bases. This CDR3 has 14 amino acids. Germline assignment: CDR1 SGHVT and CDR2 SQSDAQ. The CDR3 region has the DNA TGTGCCAGCAGCATCGACAGGGCGGGCACTGAAGCTTTCTTT. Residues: CASSIDRAGTEAFF.

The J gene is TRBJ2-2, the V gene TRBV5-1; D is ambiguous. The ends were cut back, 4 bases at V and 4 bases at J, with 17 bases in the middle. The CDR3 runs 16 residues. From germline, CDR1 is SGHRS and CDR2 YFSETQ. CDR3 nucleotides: TGCGCCAGCAGCCCGCATTTGAGTACGAGCACCGGGGAGCTGTTTTTT. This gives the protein CASSPHLSTSTGELFF.

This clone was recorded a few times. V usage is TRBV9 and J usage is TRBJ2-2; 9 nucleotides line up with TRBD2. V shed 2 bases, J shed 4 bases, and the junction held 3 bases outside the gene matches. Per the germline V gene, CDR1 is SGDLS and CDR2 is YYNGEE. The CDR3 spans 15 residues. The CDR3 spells CASSVSGSLTGELFF. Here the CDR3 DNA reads TGTGCCAGCAGCGTTAGCGGGAGTCTCACCGGGGAGCTGTTTTTT. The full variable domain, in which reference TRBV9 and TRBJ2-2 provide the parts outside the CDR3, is DSGVTQTPKHLITATGQRVTLRCSPRSGDLSVYWYQQSLDQGLQFLIQYYNGEERAKGNILERFSAQQFPDLHSELNLSSLELGDSALYFCASSVSGSLTGELFFGEGSRLTVL.

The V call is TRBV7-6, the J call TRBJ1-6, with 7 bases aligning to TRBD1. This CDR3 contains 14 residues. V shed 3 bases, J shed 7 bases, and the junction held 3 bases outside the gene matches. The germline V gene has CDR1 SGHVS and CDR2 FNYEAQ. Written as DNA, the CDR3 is TGTGCCAGCAGCTTGGGGACAGAGAATTCACCCCTCCACTTT. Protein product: CASSLGTENSPLHF. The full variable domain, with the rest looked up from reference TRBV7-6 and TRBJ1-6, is GAGVSQSPRYKVTKRGQDVALRCDPISGHVSLYWYRQALGQGPEFLTYFNYEAQQDKSGLPNDRFSAERPEGSISTLTIQRTEQRDSAMYRCASSLGTENSPLHFGNGTRLTVT.

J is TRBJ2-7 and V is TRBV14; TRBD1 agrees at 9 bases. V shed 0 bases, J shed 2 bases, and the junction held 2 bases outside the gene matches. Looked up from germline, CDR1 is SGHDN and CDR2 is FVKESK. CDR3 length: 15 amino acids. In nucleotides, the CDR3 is TGTGCCAGCAGCCAAGATGGGACAGGGACCTACGAGCAGTACTTC. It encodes CASSQDGTGTYEQYF.

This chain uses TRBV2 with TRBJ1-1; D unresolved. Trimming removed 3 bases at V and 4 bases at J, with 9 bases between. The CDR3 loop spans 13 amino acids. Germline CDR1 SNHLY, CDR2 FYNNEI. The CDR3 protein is CASSEGSGTEAFF. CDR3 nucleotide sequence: TGTGCCAGCAGTGAGGGGAGCGGCACTGAAGCTTTCTTT.

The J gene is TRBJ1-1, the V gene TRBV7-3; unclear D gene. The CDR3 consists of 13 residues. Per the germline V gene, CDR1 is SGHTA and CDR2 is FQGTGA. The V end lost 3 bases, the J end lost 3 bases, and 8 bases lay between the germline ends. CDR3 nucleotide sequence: TGTGCCAGCAGCTTCAATTTGTACACTGAAGCTTTCTTT. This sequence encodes CASSFNLYTEAFF.

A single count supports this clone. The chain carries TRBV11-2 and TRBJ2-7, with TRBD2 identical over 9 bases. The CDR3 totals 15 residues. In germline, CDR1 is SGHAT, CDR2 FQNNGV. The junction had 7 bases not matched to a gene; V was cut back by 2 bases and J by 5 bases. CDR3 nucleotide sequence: TGTGCCAGCAGCTTATTGCGTGTAGCGGGAGACGAGCAGTACTTC. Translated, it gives CASSLLRVAGDEQYF.

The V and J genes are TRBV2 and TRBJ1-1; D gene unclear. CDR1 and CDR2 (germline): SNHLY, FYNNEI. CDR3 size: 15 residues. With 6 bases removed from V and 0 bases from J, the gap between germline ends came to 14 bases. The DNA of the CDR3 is TGTGCCAGCAGGCGTTTGGAGGGTATGAACACTGAAGCTTTCTTT. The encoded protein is CASRRLEGMNTEAFF.